These 19 T cell receptor beta chains originate from one sample sequenced in a study of regulatory T cells in long-lasting Graves disease. For TCR beta, libraries came from iRepertoire HTBI primers and Arm-PCR of CDR3 regions. A single record per CDR3 protein comes from TCRdb applying MiXCR to the multiplex PCR reads. Here the sample spans some 440,000 distinct CDR3 sequences, less than 25% being singletons. Specified time point: persistent/refractory GD, antithyroid drugs over 5 years with positive TRAb. PBMCs were the source of the RNA used for TCR sequencing. Sample: peripheral blood mononuclear cells (PBMCs), taken when the disease was refractory, from a patient treated with antithyroid drugs. The receptors here all came from a female donor with Graves disease.

This clonotype was counted ten times or more. The chain uses TRBV20-1 and TRBJ1-1, with a weak D call TRBD1 (6 bases). The germline gives CDR1 DFQATT, CDR2 SNEGSKA (reference sequence). This CDR3 spans 12 amino acids. V was trimmed by 6 bases and J by 3 bases, leaving 11 bases between them. CDR3 DNA sequence: TGCAGTGCGCACAGGGTTGACACTGAAGCTTTCTTT. Translating gives CSAHRVDTEAFF.

This clonotype was counted ten times or more. A much larger clone is a single base away; this may be a read error. V is TRBV11-2 and J is TRBJ2-7; 9 positions match TRBD2. Germline V gene data show CDR1 as SGHAT and CDR2 as FQNNGV. CDR3 length equals 16 residues. J was trimmed by 0 bases and V by 5 bases; bases with no gene match: 8. CDR3 nucleotides: TGTGCCAGCAGCCTATGGACTAGCGAGAGCTCCTACGAGCAGTACTTC. Translation gives CASSLWTSESSYEQYF.

In its sample, this clonotype was seen a few times. The chain couples TRBV4-1 to TRBJ2-7, with 10 bases aligning to TRBD2. The CDR3 consists of 14 residues. Looked up from germline, CDR1 is MGHRA and CDR2 is YSYEKL. The V and J ends lost 1 base and 7 bases, in that order; junction bases with no gene match: 4. The CDR3 DNA is TGCGCCAGCAGCCAAGTAGGGACTAGCGAAGAGCAGTACTTC. Encoded protein: CASSQVGTSEEQYF.

At least ten counts were recorded for this clonotype. The chain employs TRBV28 and TRBJ2-7; 10 bases are shared with TRBD2. CDR3 size: 16 residues. Germline V gene data show CDR1 as MDHEN and CDR2 as SYDVKM. With 3 bases clipped from V and 6 bases from J, the junction kept 11 bases outside the gene matches. The CDR3 nucleotides are TGTGCCAGCAGTTTCACCGAACCGGGACTAGCGTTCGAGCAGTACTTC. Protein sequence: CASSFTEPGLAFEQYF.

This clonotype was seen many times. The rearrangement uses TRBV28 and TRBJ2-7, with D tentatively TRBD2 (6 bases). The V end was cut by 7 bases, the J end by 4 bases, with 11 bases between. Germline-derived CDR1 and CDR2 are MDHEN and SYDVKM. The CDR3 sequence is 12 residues long. CDR3 DNA: TGTGCCAGCACTATCCGGGGGTACGAGCAGTACTTC. It translates to CASTIRGYEQYF.

This clonotype came up a few times. V is TRBV12-3 or TRBV12-4 and J is TRBJ2-3; D is unresolved. Trimming shortened V by 5 bases and J by 5 bases, and 5 bases separated the two germline ends. The CDR3 runs to 11 residues. The CDR3 region is CASSVIDTQYF. CDR3 DNA: TGTGCCAGCAGTGTCATAGATACGCAGTATTTT.

The chain carries TRBV4-3 and TRBJ2-5; D might be TRBD2 (6 bases). The CDR3 has 15 residues. Trimming shortened V by 3 bases and J by 4 bases, and 15 bases separated the two germline ends. CDR1 is LGHNA and CDR2 is YSLEER in the germline V gene. As DNA, the CDR3 is TGCGCCAGCAGCCAGGCCCCGGACGGGGGAGAGACCCAGTACTTC. The encoded protein is CASSQAPDGGETQYF.

The sample holds many counts of this clonotype. The chain uses TRBV12-3 or TRBV12-4 and TRBJ2-5; weak D call: TRBD2 (5 bases). V lost 5 bases and J 9 bases, leaving 10 bases between the germline ends. This CDR3 spans 11 amino acids. In nucleotides, the CDR3 is TGTGCCAGCAGTGACCCCGGGGCCCAGTACTTC. Protein: CASSDPGAQYF.

The chain has TRBV28 and TRBJ1-1; no clear D gene. Germline CDR1 reads MDHEN; CDR2 reads SYDVKM. This CDR3 has 15 amino acids. V lost 1 base and J 6 bases, leaving 15 bases between the germline ends. CDR3 region: CASSLSPWGTAEAFF. The CDR3 region has the DNA TGTGCCAGCAGTTTATCCCCCTGGGGAACGGCTGAAGCTTTCTTT. Combining the CDR3 with reference TRBV28 and TRBJ1-1 gives the whole variable domain DVKVTQSSRYLVKRTGEKVFLECVQDMDHENMFWYRQDPGLGLRLIYFSYDVKMKEKGDIPEGYSVSREKKERFSLILESASTNQTSMYLCASSLSPWGTAEAFFGQGTRLTVV.

This clonotype was seen at least ten times. The chain is built from TRBV6-1 and TRBJ2-5; no reliable D call. Trimming shortened V by 6 bases and J by 2 bases, and 10 bases separated the two germline ends. Germline CDR1 is MNHNS and CDR2 is SASEGT. This CDR3 is 13 amino acids long. For the CDR3, the DNA is TGTGCCAGCAGAAAATCAGTTCAAGAGACCCAGTACTTC. Translated, it gives CASRKSVQETQYF.

To note about this clonotype: This clone may be a read error of a much larger clone one base away. The chain links TRBV6-9 to TRBJ1-2, with D possibly being TRBD1 (5 bases). Per the germline V gene, CDR1 is MNHGY and CDR2 is SVAAGI. The CDR3 is 14 residues long. CDR3 DNA sequence: TGTGCCAGCAGTTACGAAGGGGCTAACCATGGCTACACCTTC. It is translated as CASSYEGANHGYTF.

The chain combines TRBV15 with TRBJ2-2, with TRBD1 as a possible D gene (5 bases). Germline lookup yields CDR1 LNHNV and CDR2 YYDKDF (reference sequence). The length of the CDR3 is 15 residues. Trimming left V 0 bases short and J 7 bases short, with 12 bases between. Here the CDR3 reads CATSRDVTVGGELFF. For the CDR3, the DNA is TGTGCCACCAGCAGAGACGTGACAGTGGGCGGGGAGCTGTTTTTT.

This chain links TRBV7-2 with TRBJ1-1; weak D call: TRBD1 (5 bases). Germline V gene lookup returns CDR1 SGHTA and CDR2 FQGNSA. The CDR3 is made up of 14 amino acids. V was trimmed by 6 bases and J by 10 bases, leaving 21 bases between them. The CDR3 loop reads CASRRTRQSRVAFF. DNA of the CDR3: TGTGCCAGCAGACGAACCCGACAGTCTCGGGTAGCTTTCTTT.

This clonotype was picked up a small number of times. The chain uses TRBV7-9 and TRBJ2-4; TRBD1 matches 8 bases. The germline CDR1 and CDR2 sequences are SEHNR and FQNEAQ (reference sequence). V dropped 4 bases and J dropped 14; count of bases not matched to a gene: 7. CDR3 length: 12 residues. The CDR3 DNA is TGTGCCAGCAGCTCCCCGGACAGGGCTAAGTACTTC. Its protein is CASSSPDRAKYF.

V usage is TRBV6-1 and J usage is TRBJ2-7, with 7 nucleotides matching TRBD1. The germline CDR1 and CDR2 sequences are MNHNS and SASEGT. The V and J ends lost 5 bases and 5 bases, in that order; junction bases with no gene match: 6. The CDR3 contains 13 residues. In nucleotides, the CDR3 is TGTGCCAGCAGTCAGACAGGGAGAAACGAGCAGTACTTC. Residues: CASSQTGRNEQYF.

A few counts support this clonotype. The rearrangement links TRBV7-3 to TRBJ2-7, with TRBD1 as a possible D gene (6 bases). The CDR3 sequence is 13 residues long. V gave up 3 bases and J gave up 6 bases, with 12 bases separating them. The germline V gene has CDR1 SGHTA and CDR2 FQGTGA. The CDR3 here is CASSFSTGTEQYF. DNA for the CDR3: TGTGCCAGCAGCTTCTCAACAGGGACCGAGCAGTACTTC. The whole variable domain, remainder taken from reference TRBV7-3 and TRBJ2-7, is GAGVSQTPSNKVTEKGKYVELRCDPISGHTALYWYRQSLGQGPEFLIYFQGTGAADDSGLPNDRFFAVRPEGSVSTLKIQRTERGDSAVYLCASSFSTGTEQYFGPGTRLTVT.

This clonotype was detected only a few times. The chain carries TRBV7-6 and TRBJ1-1; D might be TRBD1 (5 bases). CDR1 and CDR2 (germline): SGHVS, FNYEAQ. Trimming shortened V by 6 bases and J by 4 bases, and 18 bases separated the two germline ends. The CDR3 runs 15 residues. The CDR3 sequence is CASSPTGALGTEAFF. The CDR3 DNA reads TGTGCCAGCAGTCCAACCGGGGCCCTGGGCACTGAAGCTTTCTTT.

The chain joins TRBV4-1 to TRBJ1-5; D is uncertain. V lost 0 bases, J lost 5 bases, and 17 bases lay in between. CDR1 is MGHRA and CDR2 is YSYEKL in the germline V gene. The CDR3 is made up of 17 amino acids. The CDR3 DNA follows: TGCGCCAGCAGCCAAGAAGGGAACTTAGCAGCCTATCAGCCCCAGCATTTT. Translated, it gives CASSQEGNLAAYQPQHF.

This clonotype was picked up many times. The V gene is TRBV29-1, the J gene TRBJ2-5; 7 bases align to TRBD2. Germline V gene lookup returns CDR1 SQVTM and CDR2 ANQGSEA. The CDR3 length is 15 residues. J was trimmed by 0 bases and V by 6 bases; bases with no gene match: 10. In DNA, the CDR3 is TGCAGCGTGACTTACAGCGGGACCTACCAAGAGACCCAGTACTTC. As protein: CSVTYSGTYQETQYF.